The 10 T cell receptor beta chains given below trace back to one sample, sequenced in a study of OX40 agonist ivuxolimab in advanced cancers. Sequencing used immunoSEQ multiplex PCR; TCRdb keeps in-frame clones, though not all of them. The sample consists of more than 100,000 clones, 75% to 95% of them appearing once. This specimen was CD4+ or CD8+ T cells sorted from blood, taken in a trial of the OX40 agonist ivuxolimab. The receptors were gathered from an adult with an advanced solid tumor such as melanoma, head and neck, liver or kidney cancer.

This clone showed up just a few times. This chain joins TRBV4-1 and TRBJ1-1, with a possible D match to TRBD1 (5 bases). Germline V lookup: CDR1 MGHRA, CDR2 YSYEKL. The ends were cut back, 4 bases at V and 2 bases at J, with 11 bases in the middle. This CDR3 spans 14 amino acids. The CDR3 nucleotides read TGCGCCAGCAGCCTTCCGACAGTCAACACTGAAGCTTTCTTT. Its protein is CASSLPTVNTEAFF.

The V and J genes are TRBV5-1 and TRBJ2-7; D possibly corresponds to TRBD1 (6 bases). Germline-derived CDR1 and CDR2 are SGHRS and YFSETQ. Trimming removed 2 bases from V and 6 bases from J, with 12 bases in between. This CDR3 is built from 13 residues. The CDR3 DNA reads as TGCGCCAGCAGCTTCAGGGGAGTTGGCGAGCAGTACTTC. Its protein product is CASSFRGVGEQYF.

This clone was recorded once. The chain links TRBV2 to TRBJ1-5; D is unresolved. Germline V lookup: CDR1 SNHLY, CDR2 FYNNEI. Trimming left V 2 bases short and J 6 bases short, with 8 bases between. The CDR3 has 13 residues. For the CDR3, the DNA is TGTGCCAGCAGTGAATCGTTGAGTCAGCCCCAGCATTTT. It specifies CASSESLSQPQHF.

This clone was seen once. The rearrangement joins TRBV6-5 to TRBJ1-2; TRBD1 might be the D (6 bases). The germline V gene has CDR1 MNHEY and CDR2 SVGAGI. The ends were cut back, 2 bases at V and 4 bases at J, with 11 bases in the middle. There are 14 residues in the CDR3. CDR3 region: CASSYAGHPYGYTF. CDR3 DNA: TGTGCCAGCAGTTACGCGGGACATCCCTATGGCTACACCTTC.

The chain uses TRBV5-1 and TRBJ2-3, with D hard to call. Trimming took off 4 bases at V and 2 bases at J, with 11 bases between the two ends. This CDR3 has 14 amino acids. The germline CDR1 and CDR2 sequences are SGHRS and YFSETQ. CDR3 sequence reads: CASSPIVVTDTQYF. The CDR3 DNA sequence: TGCGCCAGCAGCCCCATTGTGGTCACAGATACGCAGTATTTT.

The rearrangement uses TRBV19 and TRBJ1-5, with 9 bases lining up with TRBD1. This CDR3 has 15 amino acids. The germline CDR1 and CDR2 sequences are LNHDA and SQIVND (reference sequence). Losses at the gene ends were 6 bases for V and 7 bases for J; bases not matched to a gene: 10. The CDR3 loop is CASRGPNRGQQPQHF. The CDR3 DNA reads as TGTGCCAGTAGGGGTCCTAACAGGGGGCAACAGCCCCAGCATTTT.

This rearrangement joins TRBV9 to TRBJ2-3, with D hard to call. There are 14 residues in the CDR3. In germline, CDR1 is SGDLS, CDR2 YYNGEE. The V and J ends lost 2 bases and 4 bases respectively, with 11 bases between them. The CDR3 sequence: CASSVSRLADTQYF. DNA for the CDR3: TGTGCCAGCAGCGTTTCGAGGTTGGCAGATACGCAGTATTTT.

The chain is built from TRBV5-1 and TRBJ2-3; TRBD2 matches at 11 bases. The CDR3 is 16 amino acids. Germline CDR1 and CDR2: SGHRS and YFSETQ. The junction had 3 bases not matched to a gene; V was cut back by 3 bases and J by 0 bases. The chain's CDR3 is CASSWGTSGSTDTQYF. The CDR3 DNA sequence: TGCGCCAGCAGCTGGGGGACTAGCGGTAGCACAGATACGCAGTATTTT.

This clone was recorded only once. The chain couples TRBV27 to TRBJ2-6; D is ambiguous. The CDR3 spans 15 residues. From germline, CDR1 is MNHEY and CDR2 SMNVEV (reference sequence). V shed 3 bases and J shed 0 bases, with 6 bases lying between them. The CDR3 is CASSFATSGANVLTF. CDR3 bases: TGTGCCAGCAGTTTTGCCACCTCTGGGGCCAACGTCCTGACTTTC.

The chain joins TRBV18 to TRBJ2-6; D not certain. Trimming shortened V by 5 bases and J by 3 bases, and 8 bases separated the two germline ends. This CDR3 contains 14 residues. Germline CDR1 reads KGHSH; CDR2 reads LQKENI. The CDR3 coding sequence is TGTGCCAGCTCAGGGTACATTGGGGCCAACGTCCTGACTTTC. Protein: CASSGYIGANVLTF.